The present T cell receptor beta chain was sequenced within a study of Graves' ophthalmopathy and Graves' hyperthyroidism. In this cohort, patients with other autoimmune diseases, uncontrolled infections, pregnancy or lactation were excluded. This clonotype occurred many times. TCR beta CDR3 amplification used RNA transcripts. The first-round RT-PCR employed HTBI primers together with the Qiagen OneStep RT-PCR kit. A multiplex PCR was then performed as the second round. In TCRdb, the multiplex PCR reads were re-called with MiXCR into one record per CDR3 protein. The sample consists of hundreds of thousands of distinct CDR3 sequences, about 20% of them appearing once. The V gene's germline CDR1 is DFQATT and CDR2 SNEGSKA (reference sequence). The CDR3 is 15 amino acids. The trim removed 3 bases at V and 1 base at J, leaving 5 bases unmatched.

The TCR sequence derives from a woman aged 18-29 years with stable Graves' hyperthyroidism. Some clones in this sample may be carry-over from other donors' samples. The chain couples TRBV20-1 to TRBJ2-4; 8 bases line up with TRBD2. Sequenced sample: peripheral blood. The CDR3 here is CSASSGGGAKNIQYF. CDR3 sequence (DNA): TGCAGTGCTAGTTCGGGAGGGGGGGCCAAAAACATTCAGTACTTC.